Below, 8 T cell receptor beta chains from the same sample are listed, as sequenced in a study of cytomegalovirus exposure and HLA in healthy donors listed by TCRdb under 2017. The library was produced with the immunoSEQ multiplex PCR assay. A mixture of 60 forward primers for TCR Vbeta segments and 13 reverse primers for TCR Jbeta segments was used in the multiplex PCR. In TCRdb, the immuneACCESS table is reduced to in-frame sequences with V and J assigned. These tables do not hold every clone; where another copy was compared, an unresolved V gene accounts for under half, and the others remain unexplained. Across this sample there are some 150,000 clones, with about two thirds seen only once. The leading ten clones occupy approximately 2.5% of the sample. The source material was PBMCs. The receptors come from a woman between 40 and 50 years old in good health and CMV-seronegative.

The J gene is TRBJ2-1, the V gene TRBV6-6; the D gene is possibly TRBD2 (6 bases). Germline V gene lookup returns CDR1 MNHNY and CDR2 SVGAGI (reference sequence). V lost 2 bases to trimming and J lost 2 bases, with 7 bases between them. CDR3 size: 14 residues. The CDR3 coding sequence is TGTGCCAGCAGTTACGGGGGGACCTACAATGAGCAGTTCTTC. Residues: CASSYGGTYNEQFF.

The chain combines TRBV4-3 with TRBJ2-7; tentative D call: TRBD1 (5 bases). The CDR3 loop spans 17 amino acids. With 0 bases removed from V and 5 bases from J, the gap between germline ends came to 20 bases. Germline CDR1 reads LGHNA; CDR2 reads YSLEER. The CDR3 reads CASSQDPSRAGLHEQYF. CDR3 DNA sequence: TGCGCCAGCAGCCAAGACCCCTCCAGGGCAGGGCTCCACGAGCAGTACTTC.

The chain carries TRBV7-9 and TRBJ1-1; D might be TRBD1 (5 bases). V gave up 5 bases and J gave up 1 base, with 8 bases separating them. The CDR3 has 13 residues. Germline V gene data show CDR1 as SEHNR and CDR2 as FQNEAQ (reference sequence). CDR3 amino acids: CASSVTGNTEAFF. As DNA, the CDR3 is TGTGCCAGCAGCGTTACAGGGAACACTGAAGCTTTCTTT.

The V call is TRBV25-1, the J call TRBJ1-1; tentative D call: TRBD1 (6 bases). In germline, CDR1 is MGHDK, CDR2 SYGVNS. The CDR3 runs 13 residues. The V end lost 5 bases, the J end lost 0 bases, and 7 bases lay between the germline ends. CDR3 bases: TGTGCCAGCAGTCGGACAGTGAACACTGAAGCTTTCTTT. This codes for CASSRTVNTEAFF.

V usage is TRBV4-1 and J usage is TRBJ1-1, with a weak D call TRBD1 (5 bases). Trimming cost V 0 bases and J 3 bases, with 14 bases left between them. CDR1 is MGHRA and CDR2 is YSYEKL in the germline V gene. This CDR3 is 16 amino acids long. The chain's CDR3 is CASSQEPLGLYTEAFF. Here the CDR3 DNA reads TGCGCCAGCAGCCAAGAGCCCCTGGGACTGTACACTGAAGCTTTCTTT.

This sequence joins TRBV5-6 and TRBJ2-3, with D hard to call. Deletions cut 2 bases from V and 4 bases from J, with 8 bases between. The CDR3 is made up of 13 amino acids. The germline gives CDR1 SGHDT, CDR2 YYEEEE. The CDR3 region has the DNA TGTGCCAGCAGCTTTTGGGCTTCAGATACGCAGTATTTT. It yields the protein CASSFWASDTQYF. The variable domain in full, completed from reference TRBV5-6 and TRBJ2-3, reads DAGVTQSPTHLIKTRGQQVTLRCSPKSGHDTVSWYQQALGQGPQFIFQYYEEEERQRGNFPDRFSGHQFPNYSSELNVNALLLGDSALYLCASSFWASDTQYFGPGTRLTVL.

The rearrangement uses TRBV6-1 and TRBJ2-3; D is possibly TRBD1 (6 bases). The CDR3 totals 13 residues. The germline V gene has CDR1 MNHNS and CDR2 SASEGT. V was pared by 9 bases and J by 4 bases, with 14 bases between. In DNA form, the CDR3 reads TGTGCCAGTTGTTGGTCAGGGGCAGATACGCAGTATTTT. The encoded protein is CASCWSGADTQYF.

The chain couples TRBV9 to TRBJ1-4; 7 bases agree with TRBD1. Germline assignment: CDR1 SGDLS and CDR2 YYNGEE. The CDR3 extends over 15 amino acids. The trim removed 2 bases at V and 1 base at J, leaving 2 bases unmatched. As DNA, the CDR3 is TGTGCCAGCAGCGTCCAGGGGGGAACTAATGAAAAACTGTTTTTT. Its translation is CASSVQGGTNEKLFF.